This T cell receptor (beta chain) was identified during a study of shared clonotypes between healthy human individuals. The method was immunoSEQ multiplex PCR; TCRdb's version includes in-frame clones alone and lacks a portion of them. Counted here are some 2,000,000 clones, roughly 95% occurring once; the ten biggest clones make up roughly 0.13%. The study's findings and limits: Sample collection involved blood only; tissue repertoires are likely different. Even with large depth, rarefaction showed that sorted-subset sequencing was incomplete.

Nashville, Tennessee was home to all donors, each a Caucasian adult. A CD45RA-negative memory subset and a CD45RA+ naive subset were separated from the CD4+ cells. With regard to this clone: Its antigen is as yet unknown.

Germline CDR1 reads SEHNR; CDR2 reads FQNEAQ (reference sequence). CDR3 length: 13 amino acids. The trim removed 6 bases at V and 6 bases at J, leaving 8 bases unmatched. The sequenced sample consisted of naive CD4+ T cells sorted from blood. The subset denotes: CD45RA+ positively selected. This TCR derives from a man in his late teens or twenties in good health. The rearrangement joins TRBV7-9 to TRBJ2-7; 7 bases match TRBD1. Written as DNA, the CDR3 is TGTGCCAGCAGGCTAAGAGGGGGCCCCGAGCAGTACTTC. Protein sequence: CASRLRGGPEQYF.